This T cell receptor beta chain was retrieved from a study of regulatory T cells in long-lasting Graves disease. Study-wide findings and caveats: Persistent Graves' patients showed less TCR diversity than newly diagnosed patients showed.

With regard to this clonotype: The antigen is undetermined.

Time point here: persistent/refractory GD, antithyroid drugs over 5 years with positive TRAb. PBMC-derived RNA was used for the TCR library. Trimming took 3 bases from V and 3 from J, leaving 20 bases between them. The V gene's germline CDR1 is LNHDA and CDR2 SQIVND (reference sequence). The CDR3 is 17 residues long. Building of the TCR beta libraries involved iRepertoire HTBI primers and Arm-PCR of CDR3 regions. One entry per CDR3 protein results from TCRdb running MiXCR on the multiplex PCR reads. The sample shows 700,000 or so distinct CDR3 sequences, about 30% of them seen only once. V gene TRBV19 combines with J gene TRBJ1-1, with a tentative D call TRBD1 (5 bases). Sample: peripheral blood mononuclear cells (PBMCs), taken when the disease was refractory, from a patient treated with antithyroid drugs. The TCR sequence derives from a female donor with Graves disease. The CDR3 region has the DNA TGTGCCAGTAGTATTCCCCCGACAGCAATTGGCGACACTGAAGCTTTCTTT. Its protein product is CASSIPPTAIGDTEAFF.